This passage covers 13 T cell receptor beta chains from one sample sequenced in a study of blood T cell repertoires in COVID-19. Here immunoSEQ multiplex PCR was the method, and the copy in TCRdb shows in-frame clones only, minus some. The table has approximately 180,000 clones, under 80% seen once. Sample: PBMCs or T cells enriched from blood (not recorded which). Receptors originate from a woman in her 50s with acute COVID-19.

The chain recombines TRBV10-1 with TRBJ1-1; D remains ambiguous. This CDR3 region has 10 residues. Between the trimmed V and J ends, which lost 9 bases and 8 bases, there was a span of 10 bases. Germline V lookup: CDR1 WNHNN, CDR2 SYGVQD (reference sequence). The DNA of the CDR3 is TGCGCCAGGTTATATCTGGAAGCTTTCTTT. It is translated as CARLYLEAFF.

The chain carries TRBV28 and TRBJ1-3; 9 nucleotides match TRBD1. Germline V lookup: CDR1 MDHEN, CDR2 SYDVKM. The CDR3 totals 14 residues. V dropped 6 bases and J dropped 5; count of bases not matched to a gene: 5. The CDR3 DNA sequence: TGTGCCAGCAGCCCACAGGGGGCGAGAAACACCATATATTTT. Protein product: CASSPQGARNTIYF.

This clone was observed a single time. The V call is TRBV28, the J call TRBJ1-2, with 9 bases that match TRBD1. Germline CDR1 reads MDHEN; CDR2 reads SYDVKM. V dropped 4 bases and J dropped 8; count of bases not matched to a gene: 11. The CDR3 has 15 amino acids. DNA of the CDR3: TGTGCCAGCAGTTCTGCCGGGACAGGGAATAACGGCTACACCTTC. Its translation: CASSSAGTGNNGYTF.

This chain links TRBV29-1 with TRBJ1-1, with 9 bases aligning to TRBD1. Germline assignment: CDR1 SQVTM and CDR2 ANQGSEA. Germline trimming cut 7 bases from V and 10 bases from J; bases unmatched to any gene: 7. The CDR3 has 11 amino acids. The CDR3 protein is CSGSGQGRAFF. The CDR3 DNA reads as TGCAGCGGCAGTGGACAGGGGAGAGCTTTCTTT. The full variable domain, completed using reference TRBV29-1 and TRBJ1-1, is SAVISQKPSRDICQRGTSLTIQCQVDSQVTMMFWYRQQPGQSLTLIATANQGSEATYESGFVIDKFPISRPNLTFSTLTVSNMSPEDSSIYLCSGSGQGRAFFGQGTRLTVV.

This clone was seen a handful of times. This chain joins TRBV7-8 and TRBJ1-2; the match to TRBD1 covers 8 bases. CDR1 and CDR2 (germline): SGHVS, FQNEAQ. This CDR3 comprises 11 residues. V was pared by 5 bases and J by 10 bases, with 3 bases of the junction left unmatched. The CDR3 DNA sequence: TGTGCCAGCAGCCAACAGGGGGACTACACCTTC. Translated: CASSQQGDYTF.

The chain has TRBV3-1 (or the pseudogene TRBV3-2) and TRBJ1-2; 7 bases fit TRBD1. Trimming at V came to 2 bases and at J to 7 bases, leaving 1 base not matched to a gene. Germline V lookup: CDR1 LGHDT, CDR2 YNNKEL (reference sequence). This CDR3 comprises 12 residues. Here the CDR3 reads CASSQTGVGYTF. As DNA, the CDR3 is TGTGCCAGCAGCCAAACAGGGGTTGGCTACACCTTC.

This rearrangement joins TRBV19 to TRBJ1-1, with 7 bases lining up with TRBD1. The junction had 5 bases not matched to a gene; V was cut back by 5 bases and J by 2 bases. CDR3 length equals 14 residues. Looked up from germline, CDR1 is LNHDA and CDR2 is SQIVND (reference sequence). In DNA form, the CDR3 reads TGTGCCAGTAGTTTCCAGGGGGGCAACACTGAAGCTTTCTTT. Translated, it gives CASSFQGGNTEAFF.

J is TRBJ2-1 and V is TRBV7-8, with TRBD2 matching over 11 bases. V was pared by 4 bases and J by 10 bases, with 9 bases of the junction left unmatched. Looked up from germline, CDR1 is SGHVS and CDR2 is FQNEAQ. The CDR3 is 15 amino acids. CDR3 amino acids: CASSSYSGGASEQFF. The CDR3 region has the DNA TGTGCCAGCAGCTCGTATAGCGGGGGGGCCAGCGAGCAGTTCTTC.

This chain joins TRBV2 and TRBJ1-1, with 8 bases fitting TRBD1. J gave up 0 bases and V 6 bases, and 6 bases lay outside the gene matches. Per germline, CDR1 SNHLY and CDR2 FYNNEI. The CDR3 is 15 amino acids. CDR3 protein: CASRRQGPMNTEAFF. The CDR3 nucleotides are TGTGCCAGCAGAAGACAGGGGCCGATGAACACTGAAGCTTTCTTT.

The chain joins TRBV6-5 to TRBJ1-1; 11 nucleotides line up with TRBD1. The V gene end was trimmed by 7 bases and the J gene end by 5 bases; junction bases not matched to a gene: 6. CDR1 is MNHEY and CDR2 is SVGAGI in the germline V gene. CDR3 length: 14 residues. The CDR3 DNA reads TGTGCCAGCACAACGGACAGGGGGCTTACTGAAGCTTTCTTT. Translating gives CASTTDRGLTEAFF.

The count of this clone is one. The chain links TRBV30 to TRBJ1-1, with 9 bases lining up with TRBD1. The CDR3 loop spans 12 amino acids. Germline lookup yields CDR1 GTSNPN and CDR2 SVGIG (reference sequence). J lost 4 bases, V lost 8 bases, and 5 bases had no gene match. CDR3 sequence: CASDRGVTEAFF. DNA of the CDR3: TGTGCCAGCGACAGGGGGGTCACTGAAGCTTTCTTT.

The V gene is TRBV7-2, the J gene TRBJ1-6; no definite D call. CDR1 and CDR2 from the germline V gene are SGHTA and FQGNSA. The germline V and J ends were trimmed by 2 bases and 10 bases, with 15 bases remaining between them. CDR3 length equals 15 residues. The CDR3 sequence: CASSLYGRVESPLHF. CDR3 in DNA: TGTGCCAGCAGCTTATATGGCCGGGTTGAATCACCCCTCCACTTT.

The chain joins TRBV19 to TRBJ1-1, with TRBD1 matching over 7 bases. J gave up 4 bases and V 2 bases, and 4 bases lay outside the gene matches. CDR1 is LNHDA, CDR2 SQIVND, per germline (reference sequence). CDR3 length equals 14 residues. The CDR3 is CASSISQGGTEAFF. The CDR3, as DNA: TGTGCCAGTAGTATAAGCCAGGGGGGCACTGAAGCTTTCTTT.